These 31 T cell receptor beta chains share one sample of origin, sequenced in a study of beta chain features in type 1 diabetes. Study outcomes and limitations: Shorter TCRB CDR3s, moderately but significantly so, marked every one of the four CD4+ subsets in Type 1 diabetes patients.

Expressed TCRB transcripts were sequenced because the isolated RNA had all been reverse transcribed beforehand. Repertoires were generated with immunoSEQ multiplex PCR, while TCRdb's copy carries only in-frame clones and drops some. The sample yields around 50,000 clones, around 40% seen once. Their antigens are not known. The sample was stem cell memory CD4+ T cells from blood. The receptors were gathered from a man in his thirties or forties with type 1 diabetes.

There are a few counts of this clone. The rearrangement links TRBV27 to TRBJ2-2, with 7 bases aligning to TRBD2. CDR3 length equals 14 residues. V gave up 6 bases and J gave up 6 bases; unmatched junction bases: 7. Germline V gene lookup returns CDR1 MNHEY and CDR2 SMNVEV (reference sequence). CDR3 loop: CASSTGLRAGELFF. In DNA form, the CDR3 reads TGTGCCAGCAGCACGGGACTAAGAGCCGGGGAGCTGTTTTTT.

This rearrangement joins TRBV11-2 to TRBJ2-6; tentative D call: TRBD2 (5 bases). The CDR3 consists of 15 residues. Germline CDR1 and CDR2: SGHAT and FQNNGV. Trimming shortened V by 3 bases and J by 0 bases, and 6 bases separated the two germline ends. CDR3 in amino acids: CASSFGSSGANVLTF. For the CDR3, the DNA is TGTGCCAGCAGCTTTGGGAGCTCTGGGGCCAACGTCCTGACTTTC.

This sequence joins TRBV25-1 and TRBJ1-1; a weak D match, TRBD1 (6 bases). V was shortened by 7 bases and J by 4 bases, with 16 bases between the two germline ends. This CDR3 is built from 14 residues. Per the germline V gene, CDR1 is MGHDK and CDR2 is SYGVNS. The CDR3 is CASIPGAGATEAFF. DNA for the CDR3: TGTGCCAGCATTCCCGGGGCAGGGGCCACTGAAGCTTTCTTT.

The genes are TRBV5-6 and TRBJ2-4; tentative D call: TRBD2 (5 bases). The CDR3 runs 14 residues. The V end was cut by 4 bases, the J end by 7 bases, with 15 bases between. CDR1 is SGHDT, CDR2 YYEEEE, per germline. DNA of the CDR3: TGTGCCAGCAGCCAGGACTTCCCGTCCAACATTCAGTACTTC. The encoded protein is CASSQDFPSNIQYF.

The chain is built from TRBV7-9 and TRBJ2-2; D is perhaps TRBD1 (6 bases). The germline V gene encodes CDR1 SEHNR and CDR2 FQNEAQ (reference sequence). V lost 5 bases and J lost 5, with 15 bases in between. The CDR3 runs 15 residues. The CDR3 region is CASSGPGERTGELFF. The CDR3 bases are TGTGCCAGCAGCGGACCAGGGGAACGGACCGGGGAGCTGTTTTTT.

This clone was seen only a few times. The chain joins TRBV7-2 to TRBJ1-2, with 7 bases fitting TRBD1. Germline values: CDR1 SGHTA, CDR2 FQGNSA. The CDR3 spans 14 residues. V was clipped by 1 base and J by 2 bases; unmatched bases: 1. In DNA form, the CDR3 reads TGTGCCAGCAGCTTAGGACAGGGAAACTATGGCTACACCTTC. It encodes CASSLGQGNYGYTF.

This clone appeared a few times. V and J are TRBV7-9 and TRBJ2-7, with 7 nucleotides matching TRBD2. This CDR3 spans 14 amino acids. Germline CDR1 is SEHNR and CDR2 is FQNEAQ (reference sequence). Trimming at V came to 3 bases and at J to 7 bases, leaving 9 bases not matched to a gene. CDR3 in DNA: TGTGCCAGCAGCTTTTCTAGCGGCCCGGGAGAGCAGTACTTC. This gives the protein CASSFSSGPGEQYF.

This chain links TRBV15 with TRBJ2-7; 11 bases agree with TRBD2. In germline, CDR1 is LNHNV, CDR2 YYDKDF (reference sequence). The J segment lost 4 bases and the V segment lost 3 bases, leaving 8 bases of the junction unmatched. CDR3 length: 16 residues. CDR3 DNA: TGTGCCACCAGCAGGCGACTAGCGGGAAGATTTTACGAGCAGTACTTC. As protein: CATSRRLAGRFYEQYF.

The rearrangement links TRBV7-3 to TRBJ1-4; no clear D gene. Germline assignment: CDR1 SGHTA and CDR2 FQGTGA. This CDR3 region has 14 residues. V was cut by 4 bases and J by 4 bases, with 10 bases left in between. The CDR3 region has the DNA TGTGCCAGCAGCTCCCCAGGATTTAATGAAAAACTGTTTTTT. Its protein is CASSSPGFNEKLFF.

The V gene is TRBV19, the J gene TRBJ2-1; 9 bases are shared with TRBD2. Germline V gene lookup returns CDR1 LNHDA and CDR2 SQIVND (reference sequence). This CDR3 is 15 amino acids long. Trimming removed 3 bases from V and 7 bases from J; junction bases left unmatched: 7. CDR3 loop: CASSIPSGKGNEQFF. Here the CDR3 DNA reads TGTGCCAGTAGTATCCCTAGCGGGAAGGGGAATGAGCAGTTCTTC.

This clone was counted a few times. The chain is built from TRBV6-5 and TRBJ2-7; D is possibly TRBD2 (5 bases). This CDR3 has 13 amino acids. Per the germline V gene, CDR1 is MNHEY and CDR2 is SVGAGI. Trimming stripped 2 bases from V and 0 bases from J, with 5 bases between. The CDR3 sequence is CASSYRGSYEQYF. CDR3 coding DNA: TGTGCCAGCAGTTACCGGGGCTCCTACGAGCAGTACTTC.

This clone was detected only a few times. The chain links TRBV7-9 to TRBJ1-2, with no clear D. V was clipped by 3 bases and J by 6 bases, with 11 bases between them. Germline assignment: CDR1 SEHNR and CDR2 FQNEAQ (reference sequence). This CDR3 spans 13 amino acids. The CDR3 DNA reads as TGTGCCAGCAGCTTTCGGCAGGAAGATGGCTACACCTTC. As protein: CASSFRQEDGYTF.

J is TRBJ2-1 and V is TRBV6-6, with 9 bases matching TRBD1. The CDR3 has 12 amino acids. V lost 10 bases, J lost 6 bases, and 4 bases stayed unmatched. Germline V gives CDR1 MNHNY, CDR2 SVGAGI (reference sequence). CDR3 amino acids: CAIGTGINEQFF. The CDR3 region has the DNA TGTGCCATCGGGACAGGGATCAATGAGCAGTTCTTC.

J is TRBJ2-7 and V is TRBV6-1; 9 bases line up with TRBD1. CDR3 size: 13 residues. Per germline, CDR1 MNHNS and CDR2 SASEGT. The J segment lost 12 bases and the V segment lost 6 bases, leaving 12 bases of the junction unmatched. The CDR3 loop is CASRGTGNGEGYF. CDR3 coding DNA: TGTGCCAGCAGAGGGACAGGGAACGGGGAAGGGTACTTC.

CDR3 DNA: TGTGCCAGCAGCGTAAGTGCGGGGGCGCTTTACTATGGCTACACCTTC. This translates into CASSVSAGALYYGYTF. The rearrangement links TRBV9 to TRBJ1-2, with a possible D match to TRBD1 (6 bases). The ends were cut back, 1 base at V and 3 bases at J, with 16 bases in the middle. CDR1 SGDLS and CDR2 YYNGEE come from the germline V gene. This CDR3 region has 16 residues. The full variable domain, with the rest looked up from reference TRBV9 and TRBJ1-2, is DSGVTQTPKHLITATGQRVTLRCSPRSGDLSVYWYQQSLDQGLQFLIQYYNGEERAKGNILERFSAQQFPDLHSELNLSSLELGDSALYFCASSVSAGALYYGYTFGSGTRLTVV.

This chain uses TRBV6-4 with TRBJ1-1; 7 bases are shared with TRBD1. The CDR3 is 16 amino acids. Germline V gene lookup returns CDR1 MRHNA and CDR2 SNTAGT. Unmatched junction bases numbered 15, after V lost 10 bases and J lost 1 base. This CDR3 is CATYLERGRTNTEAFF. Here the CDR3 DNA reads TGTGCCACCTACCTGGAGAGGGGGCGGACGAACACTGAAGCTTTCTTT.

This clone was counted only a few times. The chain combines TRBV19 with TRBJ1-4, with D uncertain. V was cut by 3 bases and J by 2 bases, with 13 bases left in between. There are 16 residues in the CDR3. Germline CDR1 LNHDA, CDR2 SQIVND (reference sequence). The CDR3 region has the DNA TGTGCCAGTAGTATCGTCCACCGGCGGACTAATGAAAAACTGTTTTTT. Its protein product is CASSIVHRRTNEKLFF.

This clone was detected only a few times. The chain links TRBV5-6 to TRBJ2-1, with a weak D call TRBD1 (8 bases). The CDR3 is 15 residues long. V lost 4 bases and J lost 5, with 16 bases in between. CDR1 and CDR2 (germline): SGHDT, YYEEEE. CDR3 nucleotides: TGTGCCAGCAGCCCCACAGGGGGGGCACACAATGAGCAGTTCTTC. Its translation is CASSPTGGAHNEQFF.

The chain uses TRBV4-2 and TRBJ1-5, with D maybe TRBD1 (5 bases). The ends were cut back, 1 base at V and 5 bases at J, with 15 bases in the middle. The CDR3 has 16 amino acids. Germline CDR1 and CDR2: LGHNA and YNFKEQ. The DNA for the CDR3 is TGTGCCAGCAGCCAAGGAGGAGGGCAGGGCCATCAGCCCCAGCATTTT. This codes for CASSQGGGQGHQPQHF.

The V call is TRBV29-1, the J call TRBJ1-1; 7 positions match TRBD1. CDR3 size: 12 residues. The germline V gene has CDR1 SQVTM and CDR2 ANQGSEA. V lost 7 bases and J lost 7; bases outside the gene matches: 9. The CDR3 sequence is CSATRQGDEAFF. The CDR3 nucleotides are TGCAGCGCCACCCGACAGGGAGATGAAGCTTTCTTT.

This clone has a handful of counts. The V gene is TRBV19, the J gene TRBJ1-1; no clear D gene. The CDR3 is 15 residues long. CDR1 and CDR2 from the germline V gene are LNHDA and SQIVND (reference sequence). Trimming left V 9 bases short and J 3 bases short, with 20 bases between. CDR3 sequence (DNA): TGTGCCAGCAGAGCGCCCTGGAAAGGATACACTGAAGCTTTCTTT. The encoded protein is CASRAPWKGYTEAFF. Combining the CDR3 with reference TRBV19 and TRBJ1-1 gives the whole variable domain DGGITQSPKYLFRKEGQNVTLSCEQNLNHDAMYWYRQDPGQGLRLIYYSQIVNDFQKGDIAEGYSVSREKKESFPLTVTSAQKNPTAFYLCASRAPWKGYTEAFFGQGTRLTVV.

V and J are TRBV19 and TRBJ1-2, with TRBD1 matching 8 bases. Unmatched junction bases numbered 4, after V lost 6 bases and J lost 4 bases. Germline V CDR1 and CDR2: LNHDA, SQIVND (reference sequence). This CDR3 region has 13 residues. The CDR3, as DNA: TGTGCCAGTAGCAGGACAGGGCCCTATGGCTACACCTTC. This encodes CASSRTGPYGYTF.

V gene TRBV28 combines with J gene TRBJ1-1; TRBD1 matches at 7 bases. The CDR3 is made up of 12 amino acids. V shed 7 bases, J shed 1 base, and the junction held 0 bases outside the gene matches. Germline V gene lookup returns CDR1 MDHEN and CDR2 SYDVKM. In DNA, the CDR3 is TGTGCCAGCAAGGGGGCGAACACTGAAGCTTTCTTT. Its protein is CASKGANTEAFF.

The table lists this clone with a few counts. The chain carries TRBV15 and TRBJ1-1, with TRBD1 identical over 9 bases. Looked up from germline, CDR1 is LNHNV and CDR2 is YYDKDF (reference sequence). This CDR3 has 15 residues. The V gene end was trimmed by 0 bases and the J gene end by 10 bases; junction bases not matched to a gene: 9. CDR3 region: CATSRDRTGARGAFF. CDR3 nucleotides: TGTGCCACCAGCAGAGATCGGACAGGGGCGAGAGGAGCTTTCTTT.

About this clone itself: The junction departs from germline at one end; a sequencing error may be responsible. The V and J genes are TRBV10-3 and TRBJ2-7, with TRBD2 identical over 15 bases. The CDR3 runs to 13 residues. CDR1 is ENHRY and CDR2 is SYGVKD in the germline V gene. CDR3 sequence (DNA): TGTGCCACCGGACTAGCGGGAGGGCCTGTTCCCATCTTC. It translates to CATGLAGGPVPIF.

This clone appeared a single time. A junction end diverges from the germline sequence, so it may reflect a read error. In nucleotides, the CDR3 is TGTGCCTGCAGCCTAAGGGGGAACACTGAAGCTTTCTTT. Translated: CACSLRGNTEAFF. J is TRBJ1-1 and V is TRBV27; maybe TRBD1 (5 bases). This CDR3 is 13 amino acids long. In germline, CDR1 is MNHEY, CDR2 SMNVEV (reference sequence).

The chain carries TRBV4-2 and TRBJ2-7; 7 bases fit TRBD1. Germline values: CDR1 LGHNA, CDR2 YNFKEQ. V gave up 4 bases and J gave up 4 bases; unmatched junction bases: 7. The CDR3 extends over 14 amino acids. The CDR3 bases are TGTGCCAGCAGCCCTACGGGACAGACTTACGAGCAGTACTTC. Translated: CASSPTGQTYEQYF.

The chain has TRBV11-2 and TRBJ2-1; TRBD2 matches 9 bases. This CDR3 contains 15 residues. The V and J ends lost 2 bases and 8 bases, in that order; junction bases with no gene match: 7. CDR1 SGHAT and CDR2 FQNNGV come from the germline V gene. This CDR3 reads CASSLISGRTYEQFF. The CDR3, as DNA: TGTGCCAGCAGCTTAATTAGCGGGAGAACATATGAGCAGTTCTTC.

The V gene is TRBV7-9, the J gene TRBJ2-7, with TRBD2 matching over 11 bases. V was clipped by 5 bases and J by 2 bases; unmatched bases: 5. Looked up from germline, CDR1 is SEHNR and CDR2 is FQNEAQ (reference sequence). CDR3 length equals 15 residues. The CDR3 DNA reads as TGTGCCAGCAGCCCGGGACTAGCGGAAACCTACGAGCAGTACTTC. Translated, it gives CASSPGLAETYEQYF.

The CDR3: CASSWTSGSYEQYF. The CDR3 region has the DNA TGTGCCAGCAGTTGGACTAGCGGATCTTACGAGCAGTACTTC. The J gene is TRBJ2-7, the V gene TRBV6-1, with 10 bases that match TRBD2. Germline CDR1 MNHNS, CDR2 SASEGT. With 5 bases clipped from V and 4 bases from J, the junction kept 5 bases outside the gene matches. This CDR3 comprises 14 residues.

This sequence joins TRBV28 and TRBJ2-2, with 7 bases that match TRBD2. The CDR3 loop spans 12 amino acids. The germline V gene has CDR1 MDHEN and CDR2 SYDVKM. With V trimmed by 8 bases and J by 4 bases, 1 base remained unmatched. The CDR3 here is CASAGVTGELFF. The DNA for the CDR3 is TGTGCCAGCGCGGGAGTCACCGGGGAGCTGTTTTTT.